This TCR beta chain was sequenced for a study of STAT5B mutations in CD4+ large granular lymphocyte leukemia (dated by TCRdb to 2021 to 2024). Some background on the complete study: Among healthy controls, the CDR3 'QG' motif was associated with a particular HLA allele. The study compared the TCRbeta repertoires of patients with CD4+ T-cell large granular lymphocyte leukemia against those of healthy blood donors. Flow cytometry on FACSCanto II or FACSVerse showed that the purified fractions were more than 95% pure among lymphocytes. What the work shows at the level of the full study, not this receptor alone: Greater clonality appeared to be present in CD4-sorted patient repertoires than in healthy CD4+ repertoires, and the difference was retained after the putative leukemic clones were removed. Enrichment of TRBV06-family usage was observed among the top patient clones (8/27) relative to healthy controls (2/35). The data were not HLA-matched, and the higher clonality in CD4+ T-LGLL than in CD8+ T-LGLL could be due to the relatively small sample size. Main leukemic clonotypes were private to each patient, although roughly 24% of the main leukemic clonotypes were found at low frequency in the non-leukemic repertoires of other patients.

The CDR3 sequence holds 13 residues, the cysteine and phenylalanine included. The CDR3 DNA has 39 bases and is translated from base 1. V is pared back by 6 bases and J by 6 bases, with 14 bases lying between the germline termini. The germline V gene provides CDR1 MNHEY and CDR2 SVGAGI. TCRbeta rearrangements were sequenced from genomic DNA using the immunoSEQ assay at survey resolution. Per the source publication's procedure: In the TCR sequencing data, the smallest productive clonotype frequency that could be detected was 2.59 x 10-5. Only productive TCRbeta rearrangements, meaning sequences that were complete and in-frame, were kept for the analyses. Simpson clonality, calculated in the immunoSEQ Analyzer version 3.0, was used as the measure of sample clonality. Based on frequency, clones were grouped as very rare, small, medium, large (1-20%) or hyperexpanded (>20%). Generation probabilities were estimated with OLGA 1.2.3, V-gene circos plots were generated with VDJtools, specificities were searched for in VDJdb, and CDR3 motifs were identified with GLIPH. Imported from immuneACCESS, the table was reduced by TCRdb to in-frame sequences with V and J called. These copies leave out some clones; in studies compared against another copy, an unresolved V gene accounts for under half, and the cause of the remainder is not known. The V and J calls and the clone size are those of that table, but D and trimming were determined from the DNA. In all, the sample holds about 30,000 clones, and around 70% of those were seen once. Approximately 0.43% of the sample comes from the top ten.

With regard to this clone: Its antigen remains undetermined. Per-nucleotide qualities are absent, and no much larger clonotype sits a single base away.

Buffy coats from roughly 40 blood donors, supplied by the Finnish Red Cross blood service, were used as healthy controls. All TCR-sequenced material derived from peripheral blood: patient blood samples and healthy donor buffy coats. Peripheral blood mononuclear cells were isolated by Ficoll-Hypaque gradient centrifugation. CD4+ cells were magnetically purified from the buffy coats of healthy controls. Genomic DNA was extracted using the Gentra Puregene Cell and Tissue kit, and a Qubit 2.0 fluorometer was used to quantify it. This sequence was found in a human donor in good health. Recombination joined TRBV6-5 with TRBJ1-2, with the D gene too uncertain to name. Sequenced material: CD4+ T cells from blood buffy coats. In nucleotides, the sequence is TGTGCCAGCAGCCTCCAGGACGGTCATGGCTACACCTTC. Its coded protein is CASSLQDGHGYTF.